The clone carrying this T cell receptor (beta chain) has a handful of counts. The CDR3 is made up of 14 amino acids. The V gene's germline CDR1 is MRHNA and CDR2 SNTAGT. Trimming cost V 6 bases and J 6 bases, with 14 bases left between them. This entry belongs to a study of blood T cell repertoires in COVID-19. At the level of the study: The United States, Italy and Spain were the sources of the acute and convalescent COVID-19 samples.

Study processing details: The assay estimated nucleated cells by amplifying reference gene primers. Clones were read by immunoSEQ multiplex PCR, and TCRdb kept only the in-frame ones, dropping some. Clone size and V and J calls were adopted from that table, with D and trimming inferred from the DNA. The sample consists of nearly 100,000 clones, around 88% of them appearing once. The genes are TRBV6-4 and TRBJ2-2, with D possibly being TRBD2 (5 bases). The clonotype was recovered from a man older than 75 with acute or convalescent COVID-19. The sample comprised peripheral blood. CDR3 residues: CASSSTTTSGELFF. CDR3 in DNA: TGTGCCAGCAGCTCCACGACTACCTCCGGGGAGCTGTTTTTT.